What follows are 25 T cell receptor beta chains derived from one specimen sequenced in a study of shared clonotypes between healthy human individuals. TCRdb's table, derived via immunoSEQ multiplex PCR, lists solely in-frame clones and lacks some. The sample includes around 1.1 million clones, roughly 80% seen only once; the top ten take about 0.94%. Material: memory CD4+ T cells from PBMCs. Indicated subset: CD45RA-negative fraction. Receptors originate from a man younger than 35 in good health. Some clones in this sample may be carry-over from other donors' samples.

This CDR3 reads CASSSRQSGLPGNTIYF. CDR3 nucleotides: TGTGCCAGCAGCTCTCGACAAAGCGGGCTGCCTGGAAACACCATATATTTT. The rearrangement joins TRBV7-2 to TRBJ1-3; D is uncertain. V was trimmed by 4 bases and J by 2 bases, leaving 18 bases between them. This CDR3 contains 17 residues. The V gene's germline CDR1 is SGHTA and CDR2 FQGNSA.

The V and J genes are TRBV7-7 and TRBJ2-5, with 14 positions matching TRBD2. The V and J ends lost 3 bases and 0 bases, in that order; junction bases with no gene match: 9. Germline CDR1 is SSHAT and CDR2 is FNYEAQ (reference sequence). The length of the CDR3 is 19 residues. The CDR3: CASSLGLAGVWSYQETQYF. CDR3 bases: TGTGCCAGCAGCTTGGGACTAGCGGGAGTATGGTCCTACCAAGAGACCCAGTACTTC.

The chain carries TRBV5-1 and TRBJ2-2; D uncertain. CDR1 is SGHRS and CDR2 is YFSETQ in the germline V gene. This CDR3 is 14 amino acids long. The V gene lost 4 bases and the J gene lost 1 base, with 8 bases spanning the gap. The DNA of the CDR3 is TGCGCCAGCAGCCTTGACATGAACACCGGGGAGCTGTTTTTT. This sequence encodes CASSLDMNTGELFF.

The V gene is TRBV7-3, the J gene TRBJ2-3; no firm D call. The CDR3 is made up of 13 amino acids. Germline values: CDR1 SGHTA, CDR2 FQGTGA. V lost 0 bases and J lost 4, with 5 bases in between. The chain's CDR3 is CASSLTEPDTQYF. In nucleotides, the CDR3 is TGTGCCAGCAGCTTAACCGAACCAGATACGCAGTATTTT.

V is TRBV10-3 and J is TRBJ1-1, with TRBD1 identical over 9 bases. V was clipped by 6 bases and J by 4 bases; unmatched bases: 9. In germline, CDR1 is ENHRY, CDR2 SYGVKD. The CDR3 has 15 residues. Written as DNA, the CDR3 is TGTGCCATCAGGACCCAGACAGGGGGGAGCACTGAAGCTTTCTTT. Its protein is CAIRTQTGGSTEAFF.

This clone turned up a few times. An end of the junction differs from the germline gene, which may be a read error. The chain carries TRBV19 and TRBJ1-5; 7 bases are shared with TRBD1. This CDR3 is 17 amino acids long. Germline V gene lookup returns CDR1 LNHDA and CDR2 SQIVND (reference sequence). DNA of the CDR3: TGTGCCAATAGTAAAGGGTGGACAGGATGGGGCAATCGGCCCCAGCATTTT. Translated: CANSKGWTGWGNRPQHF.

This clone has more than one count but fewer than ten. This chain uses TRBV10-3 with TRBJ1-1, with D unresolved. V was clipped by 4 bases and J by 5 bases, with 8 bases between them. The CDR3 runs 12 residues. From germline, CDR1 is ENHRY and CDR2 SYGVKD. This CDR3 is CAISVDGTEAFF. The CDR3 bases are TGTGCCATCAGTGTCGATGGGACTGAAGCTTTCTTT.

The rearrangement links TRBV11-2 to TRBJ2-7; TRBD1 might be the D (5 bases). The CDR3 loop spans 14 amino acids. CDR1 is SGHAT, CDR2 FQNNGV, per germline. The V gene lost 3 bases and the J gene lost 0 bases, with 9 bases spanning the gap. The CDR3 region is CASSFQGSSYEQYF. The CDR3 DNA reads TGTGCCAGCAGCTTCCAGGGAAGCTCCTACGAGCAGTACTTC.

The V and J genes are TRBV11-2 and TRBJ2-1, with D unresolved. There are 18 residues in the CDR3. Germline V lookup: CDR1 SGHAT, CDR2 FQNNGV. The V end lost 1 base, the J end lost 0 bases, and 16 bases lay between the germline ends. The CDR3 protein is CASSLVMGMTRSYNEQFF. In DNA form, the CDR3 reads TGTGCCAGCAGCTTAGTGATGGGTATGACCCGCTCCTACAATGAGCAGTTCTTC.

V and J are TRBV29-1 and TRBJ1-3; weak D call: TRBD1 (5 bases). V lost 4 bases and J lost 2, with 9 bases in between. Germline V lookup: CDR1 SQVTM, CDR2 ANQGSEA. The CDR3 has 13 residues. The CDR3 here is CSVVGGTGNTIYF. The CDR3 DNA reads TGCAGCGTTGTGGGGGGGACTGGAAACACCATATATTTT.

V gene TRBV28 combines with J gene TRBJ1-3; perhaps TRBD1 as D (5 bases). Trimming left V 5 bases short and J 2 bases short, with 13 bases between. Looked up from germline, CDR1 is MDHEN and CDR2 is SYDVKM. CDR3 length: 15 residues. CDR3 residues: CASSPMGQTGNTIYF. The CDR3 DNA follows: TGTGCCAGCAGTCCCATGGGGCAGACTGGAAACACCATATATTTT.

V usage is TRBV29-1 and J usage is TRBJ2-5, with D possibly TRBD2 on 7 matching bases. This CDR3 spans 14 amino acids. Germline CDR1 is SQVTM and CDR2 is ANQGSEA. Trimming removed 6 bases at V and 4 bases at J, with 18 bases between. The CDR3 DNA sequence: TGCAGCGTCGCGGGGGACACTGGGGCAGAGACCCAGTACTTC. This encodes CSVAGDTGAETQYF.

The CDR3 reads CASSLQGSEKLFF. CDR3 bases: TGTGCCAGCAGTTTACAGGGAAGTGAAAAACTGTTTTTT. The V call is TRBV28, the J call TRBJ1-4; TRBD1 might be the D (5 bases). Germline CDR1 is MDHEN and CDR2 is SYDVKM. The CDR3 is made up of 13 amino acids. Trimming removed 2 bases from V and 7 bases from J, with 8 bases in between.

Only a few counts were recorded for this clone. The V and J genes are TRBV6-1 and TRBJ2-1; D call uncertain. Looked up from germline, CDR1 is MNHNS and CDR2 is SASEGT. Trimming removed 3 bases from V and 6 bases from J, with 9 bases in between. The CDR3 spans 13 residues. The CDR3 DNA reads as TGTGCCAGCAGTGACAGGTTTGGCAATGAGCAGTTCTTC. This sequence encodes CASSDRFGNEQFF.

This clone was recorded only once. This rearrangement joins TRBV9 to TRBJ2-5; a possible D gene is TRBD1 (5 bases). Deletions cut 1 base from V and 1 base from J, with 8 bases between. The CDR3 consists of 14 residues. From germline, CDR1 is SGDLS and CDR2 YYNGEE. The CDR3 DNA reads TGTGCCAGCAGCGTACAGGGTGCCCAAGAGACCCAGTACTTC. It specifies CASSVQGAQETQYF.

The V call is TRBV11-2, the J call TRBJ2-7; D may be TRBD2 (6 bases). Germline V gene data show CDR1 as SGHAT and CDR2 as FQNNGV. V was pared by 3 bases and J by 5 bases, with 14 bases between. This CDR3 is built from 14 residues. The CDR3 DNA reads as TGTGCCAGCAGCTTGAAAACAGGAGGGAACGAGCAGTACTTC. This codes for CASSLKTGGNEQYF.

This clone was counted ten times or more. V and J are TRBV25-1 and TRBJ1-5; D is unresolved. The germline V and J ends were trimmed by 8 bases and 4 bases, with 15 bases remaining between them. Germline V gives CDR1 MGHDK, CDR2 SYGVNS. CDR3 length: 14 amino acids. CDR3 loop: CASAPAWQNQPQHF. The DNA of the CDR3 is TGTGCCAGCGCCCCCGCGTGGCAAAATCAGCCCCAGCATTTT.

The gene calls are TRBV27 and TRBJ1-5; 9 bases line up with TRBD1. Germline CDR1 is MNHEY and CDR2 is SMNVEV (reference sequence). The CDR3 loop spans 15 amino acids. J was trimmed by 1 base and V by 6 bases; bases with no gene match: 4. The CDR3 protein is CASRTGGASNQPQHF. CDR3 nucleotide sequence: TGTGCCAGCAGAACAGGGGGCGCGAGCAATCAGCCCCAGCATTTT.

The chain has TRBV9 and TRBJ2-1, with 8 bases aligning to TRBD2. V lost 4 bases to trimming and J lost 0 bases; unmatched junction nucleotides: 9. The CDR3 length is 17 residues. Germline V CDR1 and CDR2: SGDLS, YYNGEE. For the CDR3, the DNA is TGTGCCAGCAGCTCGACGGGCGGGGGGTCCTCCTACAATGAGCAGTTCTTC. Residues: CASSSTGGGSSYNEQFF. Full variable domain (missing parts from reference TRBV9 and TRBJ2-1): DSGVTQTPKHLITATGQRVTLRCSPRSGDLSVYWYQQSLDQGLQFLIQYYNGEERAKGNILERFSAQQFPDLHSELNLSSLELGDSALYFCASSSTGGGSSYNEQFFGPGTRLTVL.

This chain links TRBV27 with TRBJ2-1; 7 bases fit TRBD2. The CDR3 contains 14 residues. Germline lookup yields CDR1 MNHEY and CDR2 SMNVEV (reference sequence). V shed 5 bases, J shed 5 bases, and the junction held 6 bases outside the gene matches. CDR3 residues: CASSLRLAHNEQFF. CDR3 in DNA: TGTGCCAGCAGTCTCAGACTAGCTCACAATGAGCAGTTCTTC.

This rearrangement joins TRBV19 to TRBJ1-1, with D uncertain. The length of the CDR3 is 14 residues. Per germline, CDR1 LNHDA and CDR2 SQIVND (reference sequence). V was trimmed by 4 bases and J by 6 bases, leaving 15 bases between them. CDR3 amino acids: CASSTPPTYAEAFF. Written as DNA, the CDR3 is TGTGCCAGTAGTACCCCTCCGACGTATGCTGAAGCTTTCTTT.

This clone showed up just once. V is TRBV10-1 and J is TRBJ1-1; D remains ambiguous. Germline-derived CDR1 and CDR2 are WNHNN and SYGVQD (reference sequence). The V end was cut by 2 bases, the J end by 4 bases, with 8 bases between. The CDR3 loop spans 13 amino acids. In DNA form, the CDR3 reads TGCGCCAGCAGTGAGAACGAGGGCACTGAAGCTTTCTTT. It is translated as CASSENEGTEAFF.

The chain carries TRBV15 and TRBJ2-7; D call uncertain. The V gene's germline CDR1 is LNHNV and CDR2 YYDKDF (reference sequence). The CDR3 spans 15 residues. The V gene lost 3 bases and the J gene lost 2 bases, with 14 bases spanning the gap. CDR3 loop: CATSRANSYPYEQYF. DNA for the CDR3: TGTGCCACCAGCAGGGCCAACTCCTACCCCTACGAGCAGTACTTC.

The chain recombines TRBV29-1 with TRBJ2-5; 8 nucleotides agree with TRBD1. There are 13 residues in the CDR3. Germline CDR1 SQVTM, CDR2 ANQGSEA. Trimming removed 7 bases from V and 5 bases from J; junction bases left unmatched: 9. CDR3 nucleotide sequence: TGCAGCGGGGGACAGGCCCTTTCGGAGACCCAGTACTTC. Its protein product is CSGGQALSETQYF.

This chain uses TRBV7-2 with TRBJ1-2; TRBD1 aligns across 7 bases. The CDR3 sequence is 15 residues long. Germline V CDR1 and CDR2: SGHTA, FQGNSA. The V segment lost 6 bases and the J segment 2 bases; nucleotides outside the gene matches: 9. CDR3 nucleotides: TGTGCCAGCAGTTCAAGACAGGGACGCAACTATGGCTACACCTTC. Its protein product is CASSSRQGRNYGYTF.